This passage covers 32 T cell receptor beta chains from one sample sequenced in a study of T cell responses to AZD1222 COVID-19 vaccine. This table comes from immunoSEQ multiplex PCR, and its TCRdb copy is limited to in-frame clones, with some not included. The repertoire has around 140,000 clones, 80% to 95% of them found once; the top ten carry more than 3%. The sequencing used peripheral blood, collected on day 0 of AZD1222 vaccination. Every receptor here comes from an adult in good health.

This chain joins TRBV5-1 and TRBJ2-1, with no clear D. This CDR3 is 13 amino acids long. CDR1 and CDR2 from the germline V gene are SGHRS and YFSETQ. Trimming pared 1 base from V and 7 bases from J, leaving 9 bases between. The CDR3 region is CASSLPTGNEQFF. CDR3 sequence (DNA): TGCGCCAGCAGCTTGCCTACGGGTAATGAGCAGTTCTTC.

The chain uses TRBV6-5 and TRBJ2-1; 11 bases are a match to TRBD2. In germline, CDR1 is MNHEY, CDR2 SVGAGI. The CDR3 is 16 amino acids. V lost 1 base, J lost 5 bases, and 4 bases stayed unmatched. The CDR3 protein is CASSYLPTSGNNEQFF. The CDR3 nucleotides read TGTGCCAGCAGTTACTTACCGACTAGCGGGAACAATGAGCAGTTCTTC.

The chain combines TRBV10-3 with TRBJ1-2; D is perhaps TRBD1 (5 bases). Trimming removed 7 bases from V and 5 bases from J, with 11 bases in between. This CDR3 is built from 12 residues. Germline V gene data show CDR1 as ENHRY and CDR2 as SYGVKD. The CDR3 DNA sequence: TGTGCCATCAACCGAGGGGCGTATGGCTACACCTTC. Its translation is CAINRGAYGYTF.

The chain links TRBV18 to TRBJ1-5; D is unresolved. The CDR3 is made up of 15 amino acids. Germline V gives CDR1 KGHSH, CDR2 LQKENI. V lost 3 bases, J lost 1 base, and 10 bases lay in between. CDR3 loop: CASSPATVSNQPQHF. The CDR3, as DNA: TGTGCCAGCTCACCCGCGACGGTCAGCAATCAGCCCCAGCATTTT.

The CDR3: CASSQAGTVYYEQYF. The CDR3 bases are TGCGCCAGCAGCCAGGCCGGGACAGTCTATTACGAGCAGTACTTC. The chain couples TRBV4-1 to TRBJ2-7; 7 bases align to TRBD1. J was trimmed by 4 bases and V by 3 bases; bases with no gene match: 9. This CDR3 comprises 15 residues. Germline V lookup: CDR1 MGHRA, CDR2 YSYEKL.

The chain links TRBV5-1 to TRBJ1-1; unclear D gene. Germline-derived CDR1 and CDR2 are SGHRS and YFSETQ. Trimming stripped 0 bases from V and 11 bases from J, with 11 bases between. CDR3 size: 12 residues. The DNA for the CDR3 is TGCGCCAGCAGCTTGGGGGCTCGCCGGGCTTTCTTT. The encoded protein is CASSLGARRAFF.

Written as DNA, the CDR3 is TGTGCTAGTGGAATGACCCTCCTACTACGCTACAATGAGCAGTTCTTC. Its translation: CASGMTLLLRYNEQFF. The chain is built from TRBV12-5 and TRBJ2-1, with D hard to call. Germline V lookup: CDR1 LGHNT, CDR2 FRNRAP. The CDR3 runs 16 residues. V lost 6 bases to trimming and J lost 3 bases, with 18 bases between them. The full variable domain, in which reference TRBV12-5 and TRBJ2-1 provide the parts outside the CDR3, is DARVTQTPRHKVTEMGQEVTMRCQPILGHNTVFWYRQTMMQGLELLAYFRNRAPLDDSGMPKDRFSAEMPDATLATLKIQPSEPRDSAVYFCASGMTLLLRYNEQFFGPGTRLTVL.

The chain links TRBV21-1 to TRBJ2-1; no DNA check was done on the table's D call, TRBD2. TRBV21-1 is noted as a pseudogene. This CDR3 comprises 17 residues. CDR3 in DNA: TGTGCCAGCCCCCGTGGGTGGAGACTAGCTCGATACAATGAGCAGTTCTTC. This gives the protein CASPRGWRLARYNEQFF.

A single count supports this clone. The V and J genes are TRBV5-1 and TRBJ2-5; D not certain. CDR1 is SGHRS, CDR2 YFSETQ, per germline. The CDR3 is made up of 14 amino acids. The V and J ends lost 0 bases and 2 bases respectively, with 8 bases between them. The DNA for the CDR3 is TGCGCCAGCAGCTTGGGTTGGGATCAAGAGACCCAGTACTTC. This gives the protein CASSLGWDQETQYF.

This clone was seen once. This rearrangement joins TRBV7-2 to TRBJ2-6; D remains ambiguous. This CDR3 has 16 residues. CDR1 and CDR2 from the germline V gene are SGHTA and FQGNSA. V lost 2 bases and J 3 bases, leaving 11 bases between the germline ends. The chain's CDR3 is CASSLTEGYGANVLTF. CDR3 DNA: TGTGCCAGCAGCTTAACTGAAGGGTATGGGGCCAACGTCCTGACTTTC.

This clone was seen only a few times. The gene calls are TRBV27 and TRBJ1-5; the match to TRBD1 covers 8 bases. Germline CDR1 is MNHEY and CDR2 is SMNVEV (reference sequence). The CDR3 runs to 15 residues. J lost 6 bases, V lost 1 base, and 5 bases had no gene match. DNA of the CDR3: TGTGCCAGCAGTTTATGGGGACAGGCTGGTCAGCCCCAGCATTTT. Its protein product is CASSLWGQAGQPQHF.

This clone has just one count. The gene calls are TRBV7-9 and TRBJ1-2; 9 nucleotides align to TRBD1. The germline V gene encodes CDR1 SEHNR and CDR2 FQNEAQ (reference sequence). Unmatched junction bases numbered 6, after V lost 6 bases and J lost 7 bases. The CDR3 spans 13 residues. CDR3 loop: CASRQGAQSGYTF. The CDR3, as DNA: TGTGCCAGCAGACAGGGGGCGCAAAGTGGCTACACCTTC.

CDR3: CASSRIAGGYQETQYF. The CDR3 bases are TGTGCCAGCAGCCGAATAGCGGGAGGGTACCAAGAGACCCAGTACTTC. The chain is built from TRBV27 and TRBJ2-5; 11 nucleotides align to TRBD2. Germline-derived CDR1 and CDR2 are MNHEY and SMNVEV (reference sequence). The CDR3 has 16 amino acids. The J segment lost 0 bases and the V segment lost 6 bases, leaving 6 bases of the junction unmatched.

The chain joins TRBV4-1 to TRBJ2-1; D might be TRBD1 or TRBD2, each matching 5 bases. The V end lost 1 base, the J end lost 6 bases, and 13 bases lay between the germline ends. Germline values: CDR1 MGHRA, CDR2 YSYEKL. The CDR3 runs 15 residues. CDR3 sequence: CASSQGLGDPNEQFF. CDR3 coding DNA: TGCGCCAGCAGCCAAGGACTCGGGGACCCCAATGAGCAGTTCTTC.

CDR3 in DNA: TGTGCCAGTAGTGGAAGACTAGCGGGAGGCCTCAATGAGCAGTTCTTC. Amino acids: CASSGRLAGGLNEQFF. V is TRBV19 and J is TRBJ2-1, with 13 positions matching TRBD2. The germline gives CDR1 LNHDA, CDR2 SQIVND (reference sequence). The CDR3 contains 16 residues. V was pared by 5 bases and J by 6 bases, with 7 bases of the junction left unmatched.

The rearrangement links TRBV30 to TRBJ1-1; TRBD1 might be the D (5 bases). CDR1 and CDR2 (germline): GTSNPN, SVGIG (reference sequence). This CDR3 has 13 residues. Between the trimmed V and J ends, which lost 3 bases and 3 bases, there was a span of 11 bases. The CDR3 protein is CAWRDLGDTEAFF. As DNA, the CDR3 is TGTGCCTGGAGGGATCTGGGGGACACTGAAGCTTTCTTT. Looking up the rest from reference TRBV30 and TRBJ1-1 gives the full variable domain: SQTIHQWPATLVQPVGSPLSLECTVEGTSNPNLYWYRQAAGRGLQLLFYSVGIGQISSEVPQNLSASRPQDRQFILSSKKLLLSDSGFYLCAWRDLGDTEAFFGQGTRLTVV.

This chain uses TRBV3-1 (or the pseudogene TRBV3-2) with TRBJ1-5; D possibly corresponds to TRBD1 (5 bases). CDR3 length: 14 residues. V lost 4 bases to trimming and J lost 2 bases, with 9 bases between them. Per the germline V gene, CDR1 is LGHDT and CDR2 is YNNKEL (reference sequence). The CDR3 loop reads CASSRDLRNQPQHF. The CDR3 DNA sequence: TGTGCCAGCAGCCGGGACCTCCGCAATCAGCCCCAGCATTTT.

This sequence joins TRBV7-2 and TRBJ2-1, with D perhaps TRBD1 or TRBD2 (5 bases each). The CDR3 covers 16 residues. The V and J ends lost 5 bases and 5 bases respectively, with 19 bases between them. Germline CDR1 is SGHTA and CDR2 is FQGNSA. CDR3 loop: CASSQRGVLGNNEQFF. The CDR3 bases are TGTGCCAGCAGCCAACGAGGGGTACTGGGGAACAATGAGCAGTTCTTC.

The gene calls are TRBV25-1 and TRBJ1-2, with TRBD1 matching 7 bases. This CDR3 spans 16 amino acids. The germline CDR1 and CDR2 sequences are MGHDK and SYGVNS. Trimming at V came to 4 bases and at J to 2 bases, leaving 10 bases not matched to a gene. CDR3: CASSGTGQNQNYGYTF. The CDR3, as DNA: TGTGCCAGCAGTGGCACGGGACAGAACCAGAACTATGGCTACACCTTC.

In DNA, the CDR3 is TGTGCCAGCAGCCCAGCGGGGGGTATTCAGTTCTTC. Translation gives CASSPAGGIQFF. This chain joins TRBV6-5 and TRBJ2-1, with 9 bases identical to TRBD2. There are 12 residues in the CDR3. The germline CDR1 and CDR2 sequences are MNHEY and SVGAGI. With 6 bases clipped from V and 13 bases from J, the junction kept 7 bases outside the gene matches.

The rearrangement uses TRBV21-1 and TRBJ2-1; the table's TRBD2 call for D was not verified on the DNA. TRBV21-1 is flagged as a pseudogene. The CDR3 consists of 14 residues. This chain's CDR3 is CASSRGGSRNEQFF. In DNA form, the CDR3 reads TGTGCCAGCAGCAGGGGGGGCAGCCGGAATGAGCAGTTCTTC.

The V and J genes are TRBV19 and TRBJ2-5; D is unclear. This CDR3 has 13 amino acids. In germline, CDR1 is LNHDA, CDR2 SQIVND (reference sequence). Trimming left V 3 bases short and J 4 bases short, with 9 bases between. The CDR3 protein is CASSIGLAETQYF. CDR3 coding DNA: TGTGCCAGTAGTATCGGGCTGGCAGAGACCCAGTACTTC.

The CDR3 is CASSQGKPPTTNEKLFF. The CDR3, as DNA: TGTGCCAGCAGCCAAGGGAAGCCCCCAACAACTAATGAAAAACTGTTTTTT. The chain has TRBV14 and TRBJ1-4; no reliable D call. This CDR3 is built from 17 residues. Germline V gene sequence: CDR1 SGHDN, CDR2 FVKESK. V lost 1 base and J 0 bases, leaving 12 bases between the germline ends. The whole variable domain, filled in from reference TRBV14 and TRBJ1-4, reads EAGVTQFPSHSVIEKGQTVTLRCDPISGHDNLYWYRRVMGKEIKFLLHFVKESKQDESGMPNNRFLAERTGGTYSTLKVQPAELEDSGVYFCASSQGKPPTTNEKLFFGSGTQLSVL.

The table lists this clone with a count of one. The rearrangement joins TRBV2 to TRBJ2-7; 13 bases align to TRBD2. The germline gives CDR1 SNHLY, CDR2 FYNNEI. The CDR3 consists of 16 residues. The V segment lost 5 bases and the J segment 4 bases; nucleotides outside the gene matches: 8. The DNA for the CDR3 is TGTGCCAGCAGTCTTCAGAGACTAGCGGGAGGTTACGAGCAGTACTTC. It specifies CASSLQRLAGGYEQYF.

This clone was detected only once. The chain joins TRBV6-5 to TRBJ1-5; the D is unclear. Trimming removed 11 bases from V and 3 bases from J, with 20 bases in between. From germline, CDR1 is MNHEY and CDR2 SVGAGI. The CDR3 extends over 15 amino acids. DNA of the CDR3: TGTGCCTGCGCCCCGAAGTTGCAGATCAATCAGCCCCAGCATTTT. Translating gives CACAPKLQINQPQHF.

The V and J genes are TRBV20-1 and TRBJ2-7; the D call may be TRBD1 or TRBD2 (5 bases each). Germline V CDR1 and CDR2: DFQATT, SNEGSKA (reference sequence). V gave up 6 bases and J gave up 3 bases, with 9 bases separating them. This CDR3 contains 11 residues. CDR3 region: CSARDLYEQYF. The CDR3 coding sequence is TGCAGTGCAAGGGACCTCTACGAGCAGTACTTC.

The genes are TRBV3-1 (or the pseudogene TRBV3-2) and TRBJ1-3, with 9 positions matching TRBD1. The CDR3 contains 14 residues. The V gene end was trimmed by 1 base and the J gene end by 7 bases; junction bases not matched to a gene: 2. The germline V gene encodes CDR1 LGHDT and CDR2 YNNKEL (reference sequence). The CDR3 DNA sequence: TGTGCCAGCAGCCAAGGGACAGGGGTGAACACCATATATTTT. Translating gives CASSQGTGVNTIYF.

V is TRBV5-1 and J is TRBJ1-2, with D perhaps matching TRBD1 (5 bases). CDR1 and CDR2 (germline): SGHRS, YFSETQ. CDR3 length equals 15 residues. Trimming cost V 4 bases and J 4 bases, with 17 bases left between them. The CDR3 is CASSTSGSGAYGYTF. The CDR3 DNA reads TGCGCCAGCAGCACCTCGGGCAGTGGGGCCTATGGCTACACCTTC.

V and J are TRBV7-2 and TRBJ2-2, with D perhaps assigned TRBD1 or TRBD2 (5 bases each). V was clipped by 4 bases and J by 2 bases, with 20 bases between them. Germline CDR1 is SGHTA and CDR2 is FQGNSA. This CDR3 has 18 amino acids. The CDR3 is CASSSLSRPGRNTGELFF. The CDR3 region has the DNA TGTGCCAGCAGCTCCCTTTCCCGACCGGGACGTAACACCGGGGAGCTGTTTTTT.

The chain has TRBV27 and TRBJ2-7; D tentatively reads TRBD1 or TRBD2 (5 bases each). Trimming cost V 0 bases and J 3 bases, with 9 bases left between them. This CDR3 is built from 14 residues. Per the germline V gene, CDR1 is MNHEY and CDR2 is SMNVEV (reference sequence). CDR3 region: CASSLSGRIYEQYF. The CDR3 region has the DNA TGTGCCAGCAGTTTATCGGGACGGATCTACGAGCAGTACTTC.

The chain uses TRBV30 and TRBJ2-7; 9 nucleotides align to TRBD2. The length of the CDR3 is 14 residues. V was clipped by 2 bases and J by 8 bases; unmatched bases: 10. Germline lookup yields CDR1 GTSNPN and CDR2 SVGIG (reference sequence). The CDR3: CAWSITASGNQQYF. In DNA form, the CDR3 reads TGTGCCTGGAGTATAACGGCTAGCGGGAATCAGCAGTACTTC.

This sequence joins TRBV18 and TRBJ1-4; D is ambiguous. The CDR3 is made up of 15 amino acids. V was shortened by 2 bases and J by 0 bases, with 7 bases between the two germline ends. Germline V gene data show CDR1 as KGHSH and CDR2 as LQKENI. Here the CDR3 reads CASSPGKSTNEKLFF. Here the CDR3 DNA reads TGTGCCAGCTCACCAGGGAAATCAACTAATGAAAAACTGTTTTTT.